This TCR beta chain was profiled in a study of T cells in Graves' hyperthyroidism and ophthalmopathy. In the study overall: Before any treatment, at initial diagnosis, peripheral blood was collected.

Study outcomes and limitations: Most thyroid clonotypes expanded above 0.001 appeared in blood too.

The investigators amplified TCR beta CDR3 regions from RNA transcripts. A set of HTBI primers served as the primers for a first-round RT-PCR of the TCR CDR3. TCRdb ran MiXCR on the multiplex PCR reads and lists one entry per CDR3 protein. The sample shows 600,000 to 750,000 distinct CDR3 sequences, roughly 17% of them seen only once. Those with hyperthyroidism were 18 to 65 years old, newly diagnosed, and ill for under 2 months. The CDR3 covers 14 residues. Germline trimming cut 4 bases from V and 4 bases from J; bases unmatched to any gene: 3. This clonotype was seen repeatedly, ten times or more. What it binds is not known.

J is TRBJ1-1 and V is TRBV12-3 or TRBV12-4, with TRBD1 identical over 10 bases. The sample consisted of blood. The receptor was derived from a man aged 50-59 years with Graves' hyperthyroidism. This CDR3 is CASSWGTGVTEAFF. In nucleotides, the CDR3 is TGTGCCAGCAGTTGGGGGACAGGGGTCACTGAAGCTTTCTTT.